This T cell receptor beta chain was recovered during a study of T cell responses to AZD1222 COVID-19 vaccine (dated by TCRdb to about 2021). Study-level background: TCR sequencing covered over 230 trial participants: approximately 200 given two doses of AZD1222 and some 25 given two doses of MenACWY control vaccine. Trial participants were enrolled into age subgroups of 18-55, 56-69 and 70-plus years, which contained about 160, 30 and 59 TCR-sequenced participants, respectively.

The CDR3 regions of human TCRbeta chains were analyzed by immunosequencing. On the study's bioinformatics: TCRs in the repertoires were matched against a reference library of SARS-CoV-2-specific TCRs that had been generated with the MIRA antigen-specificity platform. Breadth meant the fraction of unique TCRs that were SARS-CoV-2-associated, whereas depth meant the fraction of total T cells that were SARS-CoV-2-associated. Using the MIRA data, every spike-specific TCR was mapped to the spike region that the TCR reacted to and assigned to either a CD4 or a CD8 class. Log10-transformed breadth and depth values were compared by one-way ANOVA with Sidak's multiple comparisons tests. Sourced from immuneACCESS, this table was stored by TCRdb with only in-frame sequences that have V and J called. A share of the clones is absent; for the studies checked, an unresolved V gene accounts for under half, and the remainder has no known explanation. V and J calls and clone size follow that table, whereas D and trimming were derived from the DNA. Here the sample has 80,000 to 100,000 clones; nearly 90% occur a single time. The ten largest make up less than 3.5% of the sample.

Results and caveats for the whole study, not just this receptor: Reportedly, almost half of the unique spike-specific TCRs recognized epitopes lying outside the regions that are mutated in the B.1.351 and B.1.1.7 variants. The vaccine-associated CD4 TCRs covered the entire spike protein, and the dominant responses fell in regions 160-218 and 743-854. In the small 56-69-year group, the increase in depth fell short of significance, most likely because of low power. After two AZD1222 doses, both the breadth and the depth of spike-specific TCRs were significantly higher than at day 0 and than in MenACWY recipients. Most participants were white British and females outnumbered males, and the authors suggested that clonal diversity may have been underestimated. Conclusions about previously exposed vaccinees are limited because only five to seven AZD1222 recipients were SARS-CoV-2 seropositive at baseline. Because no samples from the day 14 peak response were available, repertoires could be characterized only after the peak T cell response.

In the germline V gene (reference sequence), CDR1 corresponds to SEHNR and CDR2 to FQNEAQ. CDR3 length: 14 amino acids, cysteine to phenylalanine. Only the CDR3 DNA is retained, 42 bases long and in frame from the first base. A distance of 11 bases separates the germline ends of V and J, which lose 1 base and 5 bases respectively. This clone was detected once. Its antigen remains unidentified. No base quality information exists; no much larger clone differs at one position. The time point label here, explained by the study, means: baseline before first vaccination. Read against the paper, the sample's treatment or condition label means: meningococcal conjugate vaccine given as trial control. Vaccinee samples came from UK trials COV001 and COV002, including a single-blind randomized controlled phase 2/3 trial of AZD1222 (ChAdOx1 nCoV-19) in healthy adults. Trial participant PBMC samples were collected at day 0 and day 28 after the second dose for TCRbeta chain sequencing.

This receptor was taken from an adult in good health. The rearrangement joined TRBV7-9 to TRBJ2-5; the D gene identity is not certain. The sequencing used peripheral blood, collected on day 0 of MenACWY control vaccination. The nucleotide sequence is TGTGCCAGCAGCTTAGTTGTGGGTATGGAGACCCAGTACTTC. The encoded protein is CASSLVVGMETQYF. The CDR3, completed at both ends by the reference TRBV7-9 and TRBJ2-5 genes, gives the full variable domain DTGVSQNPRHKITKRGQNVTFRCDPISEHNRLYWYRQTLGQGPEFLTYFQNEAQLEKSRLLSDRFSAERPKGSFSTLEIQRTEQGDSAMYLCASSLVVGMETQYFGPGTRLLVL.